This T cell receptor (beta chain) was sequenced during a study of cytomegalovirus exposure and HLA in healthy donors. Study-wide points: Reports credit the classifier with highly specific, highly sensitive diagnosis of cytomegalovirus status.

These donors were members of the roughly 120-subject validation cohort, a group separate from the approximately 700-subject first cohort. Concerning this clone: Its antigen is as yet unknown.

Measured with immunoSEQ multiplex PCR; TCRdb has only the in-frame clones, and not every one. The sample records 90,000 to 130,000 clones, roughly 87% being singletons. The receptor was derived from a woman aged 18 to 35 in good health and CMV-seronegative. The specimen was PBMCs.

DNA of the CDR3: TGTGCCACCAATCAGCGGACAGGGGTTAACGGGGAGCTGTTTTTT. Amino acids: CATNQRTGVNGELFF. J is TRBJ2-2 and V is TRBV6-5, with 9 bases fitting TRBD1. CDR1 MNHEY and CDR2 SVGAGI come from the germline V gene. This CDR3 is built from 15 residues. V lost 10 bases, J lost 7 bases, and 13 bases stayed unmatched.